This entry lists 8 T cell receptor beta chains sequenced from one sample in a study of Ad26.COV2.S vaccination and SARS-CoV-2 variants (dated by TCRdb to the early 2020s). Library prep was done by the immunoSEQ multiplex PCR assay. TCRdb took this table from immuneACCESS and kept in-frame rearrangements with V and J called. Such tables lack part of the clones; where checked against another copy, unresolved V genes explain under half of the gap, and the rest is unexplained. In all, the sample holds 350,000 to 400,000 clones, and roughly nine tenths of those were seen once. Jointly, the top ten make up about 3.6% of the sample. Sample treatment or condition, as interpreted from the label and publication: around 19 received Ad26.COV2.S at low or high dose, single or two shots; five or six received placebo; per-sample allocation not given. For vaccine and placebo recipients, the sequenced repertoires came from samples collected on day 63 after the first injection.

The source was peripheral blood, collected in a trial of Ad26.COV2.S vaccine versus placebo. The receptors originated from a person between 18 and 59 years old who received the Ad26.COV2.S COVID-19 vaccine or a placebo.

This clone was counted a single time. In DNA form, the CDR3 reads TGTGCCAGCAAACCGGGGACAGGGCAAAATCAGCCCCAGCATTTT. It specifies CASKPGTGQNQPQHF. The chain couples TRBV2 to TRBJ1-5; 9 nucleotides align to TRBD1. V trimming: 7 bases; J trimming: 4 bases; junction bases outside the gene matches: 8. This CDR3 comprises 15 residues. Per the germline V gene, CDR1 is SNHLY and CDR2 is FYNNEI.

CDR3 protein: CASSYKGGDTQYF. As DNA, the CDR3 is TGTGCCAGCAGTTACAAAGGGGGAGATACGCAGTATTTT. This chain links TRBV6-5 with TRBJ2-3; perhaps TRBD1 as D (6 bases). Germline values: CDR1 MNHEY, CDR2 SVGAGI. The CDR3 is made up of 13 amino acids. Between the trimmed V and J ends, which lost 2 bases and 5 bases, there was a span of 8 bases.

About this clone: The junction differs from germline at one of its ends, possibly a read error. The gene calls are TRBV5-8 and TRBJ2-2; D uncertain. The germline gives CDR1 SGHTS, CDR2 YDEGEE. This CDR3 is 15 amino acids long. CDR3 coding DNA: TGTGCCAGCAGCGGGTTAATCTGGAACGCCGGGGAGCTGTTTTTT. As protein: CASSGLIWNAGELFF. The full variable domain, rest sourced from reference TRBV5-8 and TRBJ2-2, is EAGVTQSPTHLIKTRGQQATLRCSPISGHTSVYWYQQALGLGLQFLLWYDEGEERNRGNFPPRFSGRQFPNYSSELNVNALELEDSALYLCASSGLIWNAGELFFGEGSRLTVL.

This clone was seen more than once but under ten times. The chain has TRBV27 and TRBJ2-2, with D uncertain. The CDR3 consists of 13 residues. Trimming pared 5 bases from V and 5 bases from J, leaving 9 bases between. Germline V gene sequence: CDR1 MNHEY, CDR2 SMNVEV (reference sequence). CDR3 residues: CASSLSSTGELFF. CDR3 coding DNA: TGTGCCAGCAGTCTTAGCTCAACCGGGGAGCTGTTTTTT.

CDR3 sequence: CASSLASGLHNEQFF. The CDR3 DNA sequence: TGCGCCAGCAGCTTGGCGTCAGGGCTCCACAATGAGCAGTTCTTC. The chain has TRBV5-1 and TRBJ2-1; D possibly corresponds to TRBD1 (5 bases). Germline CDR1 and CDR2: SGHRS and YFSETQ. V was clipped by 0 bases and J by 5 bases, with 12 bases between them. The CDR3 runs to 15 residues.

The chain links TRBV5-1 to TRBJ1-1; D is unresolved. V shed 4 bases and J shed 3 bases, with 7 bases lying between them. The CDR3 consists of 12 residues. Germline CDR1 and CDR2: SGHRS and YFSETQ. The CDR3: CASSIDYTEAFF. The CDR3 coding sequence is TGCGCCAGCAGCATTGACTACACTGAAGCTTTCTTT.

This sequence joins TRBV20-1 and TRBJ2-5; D not resolved. Germline loops: CDR1 DFQATT, CDR2 SNEGSKA (reference sequence). CDR3 size: 8 residues. CDR3 nucleotides: TGCCCGGGCGGTCCCCAGTACTTC. As protein: CPGGPQYF.

On this clone: An end of the junction does not agree with germline; a read error may underlie this. The chain uses TRBV10-3 and TRBJ1-1; possibly TRBD1 for D (5 bases). The CDR3 is 13 residues long. Per the germline V gene, CDR1 is ENHRY and CDR2 is SYGVKD. This CDR3 is CAISDPGRPEAFF. CDR3 in DNA: TGTGCCATCAGTGACCCGGGACGGCCTGAGGCTTTCTTT.